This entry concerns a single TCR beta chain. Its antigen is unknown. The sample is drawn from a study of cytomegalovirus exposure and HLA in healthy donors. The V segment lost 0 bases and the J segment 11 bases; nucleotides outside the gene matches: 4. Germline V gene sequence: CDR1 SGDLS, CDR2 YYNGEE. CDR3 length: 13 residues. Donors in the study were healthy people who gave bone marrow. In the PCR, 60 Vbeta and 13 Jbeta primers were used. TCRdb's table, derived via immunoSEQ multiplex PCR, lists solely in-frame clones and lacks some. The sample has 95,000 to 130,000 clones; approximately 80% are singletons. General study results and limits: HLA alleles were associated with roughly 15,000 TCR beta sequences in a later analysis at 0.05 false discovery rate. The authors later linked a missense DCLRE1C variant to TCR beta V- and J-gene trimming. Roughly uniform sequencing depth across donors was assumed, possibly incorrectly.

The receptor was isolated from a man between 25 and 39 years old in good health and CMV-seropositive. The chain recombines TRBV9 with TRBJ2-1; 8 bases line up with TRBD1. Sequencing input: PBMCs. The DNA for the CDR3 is TGTGCCAGCAGCGTAGCTAGGGACAGGAAGCAGTTCTTC. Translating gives CASSVARDRKQFF. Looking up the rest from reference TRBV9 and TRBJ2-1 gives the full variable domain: DSGVTQTPKHLITATGQRVTLRCSPRSGDLSVYWYQQSLDQGLQFLIQYYNGEERAKGNILERFSAQQFPDLHSELNLSSLELGDSALYFCASSVARDRKQFFGPGTRLTVL.